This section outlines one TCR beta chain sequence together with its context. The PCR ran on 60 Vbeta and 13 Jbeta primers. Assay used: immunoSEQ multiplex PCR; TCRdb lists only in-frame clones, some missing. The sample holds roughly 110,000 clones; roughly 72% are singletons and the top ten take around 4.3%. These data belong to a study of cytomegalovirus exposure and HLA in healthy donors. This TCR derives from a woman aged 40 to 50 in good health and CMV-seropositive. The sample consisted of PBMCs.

The CDR3 DNA is TGTGCCAGCTCACCTCGAACCGGGACAGGGGACGGCTACACCTTC. This translates into CASSPRTGTGDGYTF. This rearrangement joins TRBV18 to TRBJ1-2; 10 nucleotides match TRBD1. The CDR3 runs 15 residues. CDR1 and CDR2 from the germline V gene are KGHSH and LQKENI. V was clipped by 3 bases and J by 8 bases; unmatched bases: 9. The full variable domain, in which reference TRBV18 and TRBJ1-2 provide the parts outside the CDR3, is NAGVMQNPRHLVRRRGQEARLRCSPMKGHSHVYWYRQLPEEGLKFMVYLQKENIIDESGMPKERFSAEFPKEGPSILRIQQVVRGDSAAYFCASSPRTGTGDGYTFGSGTRLTVV.